Listed here are 18 T cell receptor beta chains from one sample, sequenced in a study of blood T cell repertoires in COVID-19. Using immunoSEQ multiplex PCR, the repertoire was profiled, and TCRdb retains in-frame clones only, with some absent. The sample carries 70,000 or so clones, 90% recorded once. Sequencing used peripheral blood. These receptors came from a human donor in a cohort sampled during active COVID-19.

V and J are TRBV12-2 and TRBJ2-7; TRBD2 was called by the table and not checked on the DNA. TRBV12-2 corresponds to a pseudogene. The CDR3 contains 19 residues. The CDR3 spells CASRPSPELAGGSSYEQYF. For the CDR3, the DNA is TGTGCAAGTCGCCCCTCCCCCGAACTAGCGGGAGGGAGTTCCTACGAGCAGTACTTC.

The CDR3 spells CASRNPRDRSYEQYF. The CDR3 nucleotides read TGTGCCAGCAGAAACCCGCGGGACAGATCCTACGAGCAGTACTTC. This chain links TRBV6-6 with TRBJ2-7; D is perhaps TRBD1 (7 bases). Looked up from germline, CDR1 is MNHNY and CDR2 is SVGAGI (reference sequence). V lost 6 bases to trimming and J lost 1 base, with 16 bases between them. The CDR3 extends over 15 amino acids.

The chain couples TRBV4-3 to TRBJ2-2, with 11 bases that match TRBD2. V was pared by 4 bases and J by 2 bases, with 3 bases of the junction left unmatched. Germline V gene sequence: CDR1 LGHNA, CDR2 YSLEER. The CDR3 length is 16 residues. CDR3 sequence reads: CASSPTSGSNTGELFF. The CDR3 coding sequence is TGCGCCAGCAGCCCAACTAGCGGGAGTAACACCGGGGAGCTGTTTTTT.

CDR3 sequence: CASSLGERDFYNEQFF. CDR3 DNA sequence: TGTGCCAGCAGCTTAGGGGAACGGGACTTCTACAATGAGCAGTTCTTC. V usage is TRBV7-8 and J usage is TRBJ2-1; tentative D call: TRBD2 (6 bases). Germline CDR1 SGHVS, CDR2 FQNEAQ. There are 16 residues in the CDR3. The V gene lost 1 base and the J gene lost 3 bases, with 13 bases spanning the gap.

The V and J genes are TRBV11-3 and TRBJ2-1; 11 nucleotides align to TRBD2. With V trimmed by 5 bases and J by 3 bases, 6 bases remained unmatched. This CDR3 spans 16 amino acids. CDR1 and CDR2 (germline): SGHNT, YENEEA. CDR3 region: CASSALAGGHYNEQFF. CDR3 DNA: TGTGCCAGCAGCGCGCTAGCGGGAGGTCACTACAATGAGCAGTTCTTC.

V and J are TRBV10-3 and TRBJ2-7, with 7 nucleotides matching TRBD2. CDR3 length: 13 amino acids. The germline V gene encodes CDR1 ENHRY and CDR2 SYGVKD. V trimming: 3 bases; J trimming: 7 bases; junction bases outside the gene matches: 6. CDR3 DNA: TGTGCCATCAGTGATGGCGGGAGCCCAGAGCAGTACTTC. Its protein product is CAISDGGSPEQYF.

This rearrangement joins TRBV30 to TRBJ1-5; D ambiguous. CDR1 and CDR2 from the germline V gene are GTSNPN and SVGIG (reference sequence). CDR3 length: 13 residues. Trimming cost V 0 bases and J 6 bases, with 9 bases left between them. CDR3 loop: CAWSVRVTQPQHF. For the CDR3, the DNA is TGTGCCTGGAGTGTACGCGTTACTCAGCCCCAGCATTTT.

The J gene is TRBJ2-7, the V gene TRBV6-6; TRBD1 aligns across 9 bases. The CDR3 has 16 residues. V shed 2 bases and J 5 bases; nucleotides not matched to a gene: 10. Germline loops: CDR1 MNHNY, CDR2 SVGAGI (reference sequence). The CDR3 loop is CASSYGVGTGNHEQYF. The CDR3 DNA reads as TGTGCCAGCAGTTACGGCGTGGGGACAGGGAACCACGAGCAGTACTTC.

This chain connects TRBV15 to TRBJ2-1; weak D call: TRBD2 (6 bases). Germline V gene sequence: CDR1 LNHNV, CDR2 YYDKDF (reference sequence). This CDR3 contains 14 residues. The V end lost 0 bases, the J end lost 5 bases, and 8 bases lay between the germline ends. CDR3 bases: TGTGCCACCAGCAGAGATCCGGGAGACAATGAGCAGTTCTTC. Protein sequence: CATSRDPGDNEQFF.

Points on this clone: One end of the junction fails to match germline, which may point to a read error. The rearrangement joins TRBV14 to TRBJ2-3; 12 positions agree with TRBD2. Germline CDR1 is SGHDN and CDR2 is FVKESK. This CDR3 has 20 residues. DNA of the CDR3: TGTGCCAGGAGCCAAGTTAGGAGGGCTAGCGGGAGGGTCGGCACAGATACGCAGTATTTT. Protein product: CARSQVRRASGRVGTDTQYF. Drawing the rest from reference TRBV14 and TRBJ2-3, the complete variable domain is EAGVTQFPSHSVIEKGQTVTLRCDPISGHDNLYWYRRVMGKEIKFLLHFVKESKQDESGMPNNRFLAERTGGTYSTLKVQPAELEDSGVYFCARSQVRRASGRVGTDTQYFGPGTRLTVL.

The chain has TRBV4-1 and TRBJ2-1; D perhaps matches TRBD1 (6 bases). This CDR3 has 15 amino acids. Per the germline V gene, CDR1 is MGHRA and CDR2 is YSYEKL. V lost 0 bases and J lost 4, with 10 bases in between. The CDR3 region is CASSQDGGTYNEQFF. The CDR3 DNA is TGCGCCAGCAGCCAAGATGGTGGGACATACAATGAGCAGTTCTTC.

J is TRBJ2-2 and V is TRBV24-1; tentative D call: TRBD2 (7 bases). Germline CDR1 reads KGHDR; CDR2 reads SFDVKD. The V end lost 2 bases, the J end lost 6 bases, and 12 bases lay between the germline ends. CDR3 length: 15 residues. The DNA of the CDR3 is TGTGCCACCAGTGATTCGGGGGGCTACGCCGGGGAGCTGTTTTTT. It translates to CATSDSGGYAGELFF.

V gene TRBV29-1 combines with J gene TRBJ1-1, with 8 positions matching TRBD1. The germline V gene encodes CDR1 SQVTM and CDR2 ANQGSEA. CDR3 length: 13 residues. With 6 bases clipped from V and 3 bases from J, the junction kept 6 bases outside the gene matches. DNA of the CDR3: TGCAGCGTCCGCAGGGGGCGCGACACTGAAGCTTTCTTT. Its protein is CSVRRGRDTEAFF.

The V and J genes are TRBV27 and TRBJ2-3; 8 bases agree with TRBD2. Germline lookup yields CDR1 MNHEY and CDR2 SMNVEV (reference sequence). V lost 8 bases, J lost 6 bases, and 13 bases stayed unmatched. This CDR3 region has 15 residues. The CDR3 spells CASRPEREMPDTQYF. The CDR3, as DNA: TGTGCCAGCCGGCCTGAGCGGGAGATGCCCGATACGCAGTATTTT.

The chain carries TRBV19 and TRBJ1-2; 11 bases align to TRBD1. V shed 4 bases and J 7 bases; nucleotides not matched to a gene: 5. The CDR3 totals 14 residues. The germline gives CDR1 LNHDA, CDR2 SQIVND (reference sequence). CDR3 sequence reads: CASSTSGQGAGYTF. The CDR3 region has the DNA TGTGCCAGTAGTACTTCCGGACAGGGGGCTGGCTACACCTTC.

The rearrangement uses TRBV6-5 and TRBJ2-1, with 7 nucleotides matching TRBD1. Losses at the gene ends were 0 bases for V and 5 bases for J; bases not matched to a gene: 1. Germline CDR1 reads MNHEY; CDR2 reads SVGAGI. The CDR3 spans 14 residues. The CDR3 DNA sequence: TGTGCCAGCAGTTACTCAGACAGGGACAATGAGCAGTTCTTC. It is translated as CASSYSDRDNEQFF.

V gene TRBV2 combines with J gene TRBJ2-3, with 8 bases identical to TRBD2. From germline, CDR1 is SNHLY and CDR2 FYNNEI. The CDR3 sequence is 16 residues long. Trimming took 4 bases from V and 3 from J; bases not matched to a gene: 9. The CDR3 is CASSGGGLGRTDTQYF. CDR3 DNA sequence: TGTGCCAGCAGTGGGGGGGGACTAGGGCGGACAGATACGCAGTATTTT.

V is TRBV7-2 and J is TRBJ2-3; 8 nucleotides match TRBD2. Germline V gene data show CDR1 as SGHTA and CDR2 as FQGNSA. The CDR3 is made up of 16 amino acids. The V and J ends lost 2 bases and 6 bases, in that order; junction bases with no gene match: 10. This CDR3 is CASSLTGLGPSDTQYF. The DNA for the CDR3 is TGTGCCAGCAGCTTAACGGGACTAGGGCCTTCGGATACGCAGTATTTT.